This T cell receptor (beta chain) was profiled in a study of T cells in Graves' hyperthyroidism and ophthalmopathy. Findings and caveats of the study: Ophthalmopathy onset followed model prediction by a median about seven months. Most clonotypes that expanded in the thyroid above 0.001 also showed up in blood. Stable hyperthyroidism was told apart from ophthalmopathy by a model built on 13 V-J features.

This clonotype was picked up a small number of times. Its antigen is unknown. The source material, RNA transcripts, was used to amplify TCR beta CDR3 regions. First-round RT-PCR targeting the TCR CDR3 was performed with the HTBI primer set. TCRdb re-analysed the multiplex PCR reads in MiXCR, keeping a single row per CDR3 protein. The sample lists 300,000 to 400,000 distinct CDR3 sequences; 14% were seen once. Diagnosis relied on clinical symptoms, serum thyroxine and TRAb, thyroid ultrasound and orbital computed tomography. Sequenced sample: blood. This sequence originates from a woman aged 60-70 years with Graves' hyperthyroidism.

The CDR3 spells CASSTVGGGSTDTQYF. In DNA, the CDR3 is TGCGCCAGCAGCACGGTTGGGGGGGGAAGCACAGATACGCAGTATTTT. This rearrangement joins TRBV4-1 to TRBJ2-3; 7 bases match TRBD2. The CDR3 spans 16 residues. Germline lookup yields CDR1 MGHRA and CDR2 YSYEKL. Trimming cost V 5 bases and J 0 bases; bases outside gene matches: 8.